Detailed here is one TCR beta chain. Produced via immunoSEQ multiplex PCR; TCRdb's table is partial and in-frame only. The sample includes about 50,000 clones, approximately 85% seen only once; the top ten take 6.5%. This sample is part of a study of blood T cell repertoires in COVID-19. Germline CDR1 is LNHDA and CDR2 is SQIVND (reference sequence). CDR3 length equals 19 residues. The junction had 22 bases not matched to a gene; V was cut back by 6 bases and J by 7 bases. Specimen: peripheral blood. The sequence was obtained from a man aged 60 to 69 with acute or convalescent COVID-19. This chain connects TRBV19 to TRBJ2-1; 9 bases map to TRBD2. The CDR3 sequence is CASSLSSGGRAFPSNEQFF. For the CDR3, the DNA is TGTGCCAGTAGCCTAAGTAGCGGCGGGAGGGCCTTCCCCTCGAATGAGCAGTTCTTC.